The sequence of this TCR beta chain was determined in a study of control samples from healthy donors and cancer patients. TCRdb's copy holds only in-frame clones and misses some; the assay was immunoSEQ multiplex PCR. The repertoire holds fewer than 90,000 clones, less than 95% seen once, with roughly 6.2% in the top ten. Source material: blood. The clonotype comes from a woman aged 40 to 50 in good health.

This chain's CDR3 is CATAPGTGGVDEQFF. The DNA for the CDR3 is TGTGCCACCGCACCCGGGACAGGGGGTGTAGATGAGCAGTTCTTC. The gene calls are TRBV19 and TRBJ2-1, with 11 bases aligning to TRBD1. The CDR3 is 15 amino acids. CDR1 is LNHDA and CDR2 is SQIVND in the germline V gene (reference sequence). V dropped 10 bases and J dropped 8; count of bases not matched to a gene: 13.